The next 20 T cell receptor beta chains were all read from a single sample in a study of blood T cells in healthy people across ages. With a J-beta primer mix and a sample-barcoded 5' primer, a second PCR ran 7 to 11 cycles. Each CDR3 protein is one row after TCRdb ran MiXCR on the 5' RACE reads. Here the sample spans 650,000 to 1,000,000 distinct CDR3 sequences, around 36% being singletons. Specimen: blood. These TCRs come from a man between 18 and 35 years old in good health.

A few counts support this clonotype. V gene TRBV28 combines with J gene TRBJ2-5, with 8 bases matching TRBD1. The V segment lost 8 bases and the J segment 11 bases; nucleotides outside the gene matches: 13. The CDR3 contains 13 residues. Germline lookup yields CDR1 MDHEN and CDR2 SYDVKM. DNA of the CDR3: TGTGCCAGCTTGACAGGGGAGTATGGTGAGCAGTACTTC. Protein product: CASLTGEYGEQYF.

The CDR3 nucleotides read TGTGCCAGCACCCTTCGGTGGGGGGAGACCCAGTACTTC. It encodes CASTLRWGETQYF. V gene TRBV12-3 or TRBV12-4 combines with J gene TRBJ2-5, with D perhaps matching TRBD1 or TRBD2 (5 bases each). The CDR3 length is 13 residues. V lost 7 bases and J lost 5, with 14 bases in between.

The genes are TRBV5-1 and TRBJ2-1; 7 bases line up with TRBD1. Gene TRBJ2-7 matches the end of the DNA better, so the J call may be wrong. The CDR3 totals 15 residues. Per the germline V gene, CDR1 is SGHRS and CDR2 is YFSETQ. The CDR3 region has the DNA TGCGCCAGCAGCGCACAGGGGCCCTCCTACAATGAGCAGTACTTC. Protein product: CASSAQGPSYNEQYF.

To note about this clonotype: A much larger clone sits a single nucleotide away, making a read error possible. V is TRBV12-3 or TRBV12-4 and J is TRBJ2-1, with 11 bases that match TRBD1. V was clipped by 5 bases and J by 6 bases; unmatched bases: 9. The CDR3 extends over 16 amino acids. The CDR3 DNA is TGTGCCAGCAGTACCGGGACAGGGGGTTGGTGCAATGAGCAGTTCTTC. Amino acids: CASSTGTGGWCNEQFF.

The rearrangement uses TRBV18 and TRBJ2-1; D might be TRBD2 (5 bases). V dropped 3 bases and J dropped 2 bases, with 11 bases sitting between them. The germline gives CDR1 KGHSH, CDR2 LQKENI. The CDR3 contains 15 residues. The chain's CDR3 is CASSPLPGAYNEQFF. CDR3 in DNA: TGTGCCAGCTCACCCCTCCCCGGGGCCTACAATGAGCAGTTCTTC.

The rearrangement joins TRBV5-1 to TRBJ1-1; TRBD1 is a possible D gene (5 bases). The V gene's germline CDR1 is SGHRS and CDR2 YFSETQ. V was shortened by 1 base and J by 0 bases, with 16 bases between the two germline ends. This CDR3 contains 17 residues. The CDR3 DNA follows: TGCGCCAGCAGCTTGTCTAGGGGAGATCTGGTGAACACTGAAGCTTTCTTT. The encoded protein is CASSLSRGDLVNTEAFF.

This clonotype was detected ten times or more. The chain recombines TRBV20-1 with TRBJ1-2; D ambiguous. V dropped 1 base and J dropped 3 bases, with 9 bases sitting between them. This CDR3 spans 13 amino acids. Germline CDR1 is DFQATT and CDR2 is SNEGSKA (reference sequence). The CDR3 sequence: CSARVGLYYGYTF. In DNA, the CDR3 is TGCAGTGCTAGAGTCGGCCTCTACTATGGCTACACCTTC.

The V call is TRBV7-9, the J call TRBJ2-7; D not certain. The end of the DNA aligns better with TRBJ2-5, so the J call may be wrong. The CDR3 consists of 14 residues. In germline, CDR1 is SEHNR, CDR2 FQNEAQ (reference sequence). CDR3 DNA: TGTGCCAGCAGCCCCGGTGTCGGTCGAGAGACCCAGTACTTC. Residues: CASSPGVGRETQYF.

This clonotype has ten or more counts. This chain uses TRBV7-2 with TRBJ1-2, with D perhaps TRBD1 (6 bases). The CDR3 is made up of 14 amino acids. V gave up 6 bases and J gave up 3 bases, with 14 bases separating them. Germline assignment: CDR1 SGHTA and CDR2 FQGNSA. CDR3 region: CASRAGGSDYGYTF. The CDR3 DNA sequence: TGTGCCAGCAGAGCGGGGGGCTCTGACTATGGCTACACCTTC.

In this sample, this clonotype turned up a few times. This chain joins TRBV20-1 and TRBJ2-3; 14 nucleotides match TRBD2. The CDR3 contains 17 residues. Germline V gene data show CDR1 as DFQATT and CDR2 as SNEGSKA (reference sequence). V gave up 3 bases and J gave up 3 bases; unmatched junction bases: 8. The CDR3 is CSASVGLAGGGTDTQYF. The CDR3 coding sequence is TGCAGTGCTAGCGTAGGACTAGCGGGGGGCGGGACAGATACGCAGTATTTT.

The chain couples TRBV4-3 to TRBJ1-5; D not certain. The CDR3 runs to 17 residues. V dropped 1 base and J dropped 6 bases, with 19 bases sitting between them. CDR1 is LGHNA and CDR2 is YSLEER in the germline V gene. DNA of the CDR3: TGCGCCAGCAGCCAAGGTCCCCTTAGGGAAAAAGGTCAGCCCCAGCATTTT. Translation: CASSQGPLREKGQPQHF.

This chain uses TRBV12-3 or TRBV12-4 with TRBJ2-2; D may be TRBD1 (5 bases). V lost 2 bases to trimming and J lost 1 base, with 8 bases between them. This CDR3 comprises 15 residues. CDR3 protein: CASSLRQRNTGELFF. The CDR3 DNA sequence: TGTGCCAGCAGTTTAAGACAGAGGAACACCGGGGAGCTGTTTTTT.

In regard to this clonotype: With a much larger clone just one base away, this may be a read error. V is TRBV14 and J is TRBJ2-1; possible D gene TRBD1, 6 bases. V was cut by 1 base and J by 12 bases, with 19 bases left in between. The CDR3 is 15 residues long. Germline V lookup: CDR1 SGHDN, CDR2 FVKESK. Written as DNA, the CDR3 is TGTGCCAGCAGCCAAGCCCAGGGGCATGGGCAAGGGCAGTTCTTC. Amino acid sequence: CASSQAQGHGQGQFF.

The V and J genes are TRBV20-1 and TRBJ1-4, with D hard to call. This CDR3 is 15 amino acids long. In germline, CDR1 is DFQATT, CDR2 SNEGSKA (reference sequence). V dropped 1 base and J dropped 0 bases, with 9 bases sitting between them. The CDR3 DNA reads TGCAGTGCTAGAGGGAAGGCAGCAACTAATGAAAAACTGTTTTTT. Translated, it gives CSARGKAATNEKLFF.

The chain employs TRBV6-5 and TRBJ2-3; 7 nucleotides line up with TRBD1. Germline V lookup: CDR1 MNHEY, CDR2 SVGAGI. The J segment lost 0 bases and the V segment lost 5 bases, leaving 8 bases of the junction unmatched. The CDR3 is 16 residues long. CDR3 sequence (DNA): TGTGCCAGCAGTAGTGGGACAGCCTCTAGCACAGATACGCAGTATTTT. It yields the protein CASSSGTASSTDTQYF.

This chain connects TRBV29-1 to TRBJ2-7, with D unresolved. V shed 0 bases and J shed 10 bases, with 19 bases lying between them. The CDR3 covers 14 residues. Germline CDR1 SQVTM, CDR2 ANQGSEA. This CDR3 is CSVEDSVISVAQYF. DNA for the CDR3: TGCAGCGTTGAAGATAGTGTGATCTCGGTTGCCCAGTACTTC.

Worth noting for this clonotype: An end of the junction does not agree with germline; a read error may underlie this. The rearrangement links TRBV7-8 to TRBJ1-6; D is unresolved. The germline gives CDR1 SGHVS, CDR2 FQNEAQ. The CDR3 consists of 15 residues. The CDR3 DNA reads as TGTGCCAGCAGCTTATACGGAGGATTGAATTCACCCCCCCACTTT. This codes for CASSLYGGLNSPPHF.

The V and J genes are TRBV6-1 and TRBJ1-5, with 8 bases aligning to TRBD1. CDR3 length: 16 amino acids. Per germline, CDR1 MNHNS and CDR2 SASEGT. Trimming cost V 2 bases and J 2 bases; bases outside gene matches: 5. CDR3 in amino acids: CASSERTGSGNQPQHF. CDR3 DNA: TGTGCCAGCAGTGAACGGACAGGGTCGGGCAATCAGCCCCAGCATTTT.

The chain combines TRBV12-3 or TRBV12-4 with TRBJ2-1; D may be TRBD2 (6 bases). The CDR3 sequence is 14 residues long. V lost 6 bases, J lost 2 bases, and 11 bases lay in between. The CDR3 region is CASSSTRAYNEQFF. CDR3 sequence (DNA): TGTGCCAGCAGCTCGACTAGGGCCTACAATGAGCAGTTCTTC.

This clonotype was observed a few times. This chain links TRBV14 with TRBJ1-5; 7 nucleotides line up with TRBD1. V shed 4 bases and J 3 bases; nucleotides not matched to a gene: 9. The germline V gene encodes CDR1 SGHDN and CDR2 FVKESK. The CDR3 sequence is 16 residues long. This chain's CDR3 is CASSPGPGTDNQPQHF. The CDR3 DNA sequence: TGTGCCAGCAGCCCGGGCCCCGGGACAGACAATCAGCCCCAGCATTTT.